Each of the 20 T cell receptor beta chains below was sequenced from the same sample in a study of blood T cell repertoires in COVID-19. Here immunoSEQ multiplex PCR was the method, and the copy in TCRdb shows in-frame clones only, minus some. The profile covers around 95,000 clones, with about 77% appearing a single time and less than 35% taken by the ten largest. Sequencing was carried out using peripheral blood. The receptors derive from a man aged 70-80 years with active or convalescent COVID-19.

The V gene is TRBV4-1, the J gene TRBJ2-7; D is possibly TRBD2 (6 bases). This CDR3 has 16 amino acids. From germline, CDR1 is MGHRA and CDR2 YSYEKL. V dropped 3 bases and J dropped 7 bases, with 22 bases sitting between them. CDR3 residues: CASSHGGPKDYEEQYF. CDR3 DNA: TGCGCCAGCAGCCATGGAGGGCCTAAGGACTACGAGGAGCAGTACTTC.

The chain combines TRBV30 with TRBJ2-2; D unresolved. V lost 4 bases and J 0 bases, leaving 12 bases between the germline ends. This CDR3 contains 15 residues. Germline V gene sequence: CDR1 GTSNPN, CDR2 SVGIG (reference sequence). The CDR3 DNA reads as TGTGCCTGGATGGCCGCATACCCGAACACCGGGGAGCTGTTTTTT. Residues: CAWMAAYPNTGELFF.

This clone turned up a few times. V is TRBV7-2 and J is TRBJ2-7; 7 nucleotides line up with TRBD2. Per germline, CDR1 SGHTA and CDR2 FQGNSA. With V trimmed by 0 bases and J by 0 bases, 5 bases remained unmatched. CDR3 length equals 16 residues. CDR3 amino acids: CASSLAAGVSSYEQYF. The CDR3 nucleotides read TGTGCCAGCAGCTTAGCGGCGGGAGTTAGCTCCTACGAGCAGTACTTC.

This clone was recorded a few times. The chain has TRBV19 and TRBJ1-6, with 7 bases fitting TRBD1. CDR1 and CDR2 (germline): LNHDA, SQIVND (reference sequence). The CDR3 has 14 residues. Germline trimming cut 5 bases from V and 10 bases from J; bases unmatched to any gene: 8. In nucleotides, the CDR3 is TGTGCCAGTAGTCTCGACAGGGTAACATCACCCCTCCACTTT. Translating it yields CASSLDRVTSPLHF.

The genes are TRBV3-1 (or the pseudogene TRBV3-2) and TRBJ1-1; D remains ambiguous. Trimming cost V 4 bases and J 1 base, with 16 bases left between them. Germline V gene sequence: CDR1 LGHDT, CDR2 YNNKEL (reference sequence). CDR3 size: 16 residues. CDR3 in amino acids: CASSPPQRYRNTEAFF. The CDR3 DNA reads TGTGCCAGCAGCCCTCCCCAACGATACAGGAACACTGAAGCTTTCTTT.

This clone has a single count. The CDR3 loop reads CASSREGLSYNEQFF. Here the CDR3 DNA reads TGTGCCAGTAGCCGGGAGGGCCTCTCCTACAATGAGCAGTTCTTC. The chain links TRBV19 to TRBJ2-1; TRBD2 matches at 8 bases. Germline V gene data show CDR1 as LNHDA and CDR2 as SQIVND (reference sequence). V gave up 6 bases and J gave up 0 bases; unmatched junction bases: 4. The CDR3 sequence is 15 residues long. Filled out from reference TRBV19 and TRBJ2-1, the complete variable domain reads DGGITQSPKYLFRKEGQNVTLSCEQNLNHDAMYWYRQDPGQGLRLIYYSQIVNDFQKGDIAEGYSVSREKKESFPLTVTSAQKNPTAFYLCASSREGLSYNEQFFGPGTRLTVL.

CDR3 nucleotides: TGCAGTTTGGCAGTTTCCTACGAGCAGTACTTC. Its protein product is CSLAVSYEQYF. The chain is built from TRBV20-1 and TRBJ2-7, with no clear D. The length of the CDR3 is 11 residues. Looked up from germline, CDR1 is DFQATT and CDR2 is SNEGSKA (reference sequence). V was cut by 8 bases and J by 1 base, with 9 bases left in between.

The chain uses TRBV24-1 and TRBJ2-3; 7 nucleotides align to TRBD2. Trimming at V came to 4 bases and at J to 5 bases, leaving 2 bases not matched to a gene. CDR1 KGHDR and CDR2 SFDVKD come from the germline V gene. This CDR3 contains 13 residues. As DNA, the CDR3 is TGTGCCACCAGTGACTCTAGCGGAGATACGCAGTATTTT. This gives the protein CATSDSSGDTQYF.

The rearrangement links TRBV29-1 to TRBJ1-4; a weak D match, TRBD1 (5 bases). Trimming removed 4 bases from V and 14 bases from J, with 11 bases in between. Germline V gives CDR1 SQVTM, CDR2 ANQGSEA. CDR3 length: 10 amino acids. The CDR3 DNA is TGCAGCGTTGGAGAGGGGAGTCTGTTTTTT. Protein product: CSVGEGSLFF. Full variable domain (rest looked up from reference TRBV29-1 and TRBJ1-4): SAVISQKPSRDICQRGTSLTIQCQVDSQVTMMFWYRQQPGQSLTLIATANQGSEATYESGFVIDKFPISRPNLTFSTLTVSNMSPEDSSIYLCSVGEGSLFFGSGTQLSVL.

The CDR3 sequence is CASSQDRGYNTEAFF. CDR3 bases: TGCGCCAGCAGCCAAGACAGGGGATACAACACTGAAGCTTTCTTT. The chain couples TRBV4-1 to TRBJ1-1; a weak D match, TRBD1 (6 bases). This CDR3 comprises 15 residues. CDR1 and CDR2 from the germline V gene are MGHRA and YSYEKL. Trimming stripped 0 bases from V and 2 bases from J, with 10 bases between.

This chain uses TRBV28 with TRBJ2-1; D might be TRBD1 (5 bases). Germline lookup yields CDR1 MDHEN and CDR2 SYDVKM. V dropped 7 bases and J dropped 4 bases, with 14 bases sitting between them. The CDR3 is 14 amino acids. The CDR3 reads CASNEGARYNEQFF. In DNA form, the CDR3 reads TGTGCCAGCAATGAAGGGGCAAGGTACAATGAGCAGTTCTTC.

The chain links TRBV3-1 (or the pseudogene TRBV3-2) to TRBJ2-3; 9 bases line up with TRBD2. In germline, CDR1 is LGHDT, CDR2 YNNKEL (reference sequence). The CDR3 runs to 17 residues. Trimming took 0 bases from V and 1 from J; bases not matched to a gene: 5. The DNA for the CDR3 is TGTGCCAGCAGCCAAGATGCAATAGCGGGGGGCACAGATACGCAGTATTTT. This encodes CASSQDAIAGGTDTQYF.

This clone was counted between two and nine times. The same CDR3 also results from other DNA sequences found in this sample. The V call is TRBV29-1, the J call TRBJ2-7, with D uncertain. Germline CDR1 reads SQVTM; CDR2 reads ANQGSEA. The V and J ends lost 4 bases and 3 bases respectively, with 10 bases between them. CDR3 size: 12 residues. The chain's CDR3 is CSVGASFYEQYF. The CDR3 DNA reads TGCAGCGTTGGGGCCAGTTTCTACGAGCAGTACTTC.

This rearrangement joins TRBV9 to TRBJ2-1, with 13 bases fitting TRBD2. CDR1 SGDLS and CDR2 YYNGEE come from the germline V gene. The CDR3 has 16 residues. The V and J ends lost 4 bases and 7 bases, in that order; junction bases with no gene match: 8. CDR3 DNA: TGTGCCAGCAGCTTTCGCGGACTAGCGGGGGAAAATGAGCAGTTCTTC. Encoded protein: CASSFRGLAGENEQFF.

This clone has only one observation. The chain joins TRBV28 to TRBJ1-5; no clear D gene. V was shortened by 5 bases and J by 14 bases, with 16 bases between the two germline ends. Germline CDR1 MDHEN, CDR2 SYDVKM. This CDR3 region has 12 residues. The CDR3: CASSSVRQEEHF. DNA of the CDR3: TGTGCCAGCAGTAGCGTGAGGCAGGAGGAGCATTTT.

This chain links TRBV19 with TRBJ1-2; TRBD1 might be the D (5 bases). Germline CDR1 is LNHDA and CDR2 is SQIVND (reference sequence). The CDR3 consists of 16 residues. The V end was cut by 7 bases, the J end by 2 bases, with 20 bases between. Here the CDR3 reads CASNARGEWRNYGYTF. For the CDR3, the DNA is TGTGCCAGTAACGCGCGGGGGGAGTGGAGGAACTATGGCTACACCTTC.

The gene calls are TRBV3-1 (or the pseudogene TRBV3-2) and TRBJ2-3; 10 bases map to TRBD2. The CDR3 length is 15 residues. CDR1 is LGHDT and CDR2 is YNNKEL in the germline V gene (reference sequence). V was pared by 2 bases and J by 4 bases, with 3 bases of the junction left unmatched. The CDR3 here is CASSQYLAGADTQYF. For the CDR3, the DNA is TGTGCCAGCAGCCAATACCTAGCGGGAGCAGATACGCAGTATTTT.

The gene calls are TRBV11-2 and TRBJ2-1; the match to TRBD2 covers 11 bases. Trimming removed 5 bases from V and 4 bases from J; junction bases left unmatched: 10. Germline values: CDR1 SGHAT, CDR2 FQNNGV. The CDR3 consists of 17 residues. Here the CDR3 reads CASSTRSTSGVYNEQFF. CDR3 DNA sequence: TGTGCCAGCAGCACACGCTCGACTAGCGGGGTTTACAATGAGCAGTTCTTC.

In its sample, this clone was seen a few times. The V gene is TRBV13, the J gene TRBJ2-3; D perhaps matches TRBD2 (7 bases). The CDR3 has 17 residues. Germline V lookup: CDR1 PRHDT, CDR2 FYEKMQ (reference sequence). V was shortened by 5 bases and J by 0 bases, with 18 bases between the two germline ends. Here the CDR3 reads CASSPRPGGGSTDTQYF. For the CDR3, the DNA is TGTGCCAGCAGCCCCCGCCCGGGGGGCGGGAGCACAGATACGCAGTATTTT.

The chain uses TRBV6-2 or TRBV6-3 and TRBJ1-1, with 9 bases matching TRBD1. J lost 1 base, V lost 2 bases, and 2 bases had no gene match. Germline V gene lookup returns CDR1 MNHEY and CDR2 SVGEGT. The CDR3 extends over 15 amino acids. This chain's CDR3 is CASSYGDRENTEAFF. The CDR3 region has the DNA TGTGCCAGCAGTTACGGGGACAGGGAGAACACTGAAGCTTTCTTT.